Listed below are T cell receptor beta chains from one sample, sequenced in a study of blood T cell repertoires in COVID-19. The data were produced by immunoSEQ multiplex PCR, yet TCRdb's version contains in-frame clones alone and is incomplete. In the table there are some 220,000 clones, 65% to 85% of which are singletons. The sequenced sample was peripheral blood. These receptors all stem from a woman in her fifties or sixties with acute or convalescent COVID-19. The CDR3 runs from the conserved cysteine through the conserved F or W.

CDR3: CASSSGGNQPQHF; J: TRBJ1-5; V: TRBV3-1/TRBV3-2
CDR3: CATAQGLGSYNSPLHF; J: TRBJ1-6; V: TRBV19
CDR3: CASSLGMAGLSTEAFF; J: TRBJ1-1; V: TRBV5-1
CDR3: CATSDYGRDEQFF; J: TRBJ2-1; V: TRBV24-1
CDR3: CASSSPGLSYGYTF; J: TRBJ1-2; V: TRBV19
CDR3: CASSLGGHSGNTIYF; J: TRBJ1-3; V: TRBV5-5
CDR3: CASSPHPGGGVTNEQFF; J: TRBJ2-1; V: TRBV4-2
CDR3: CASSLQGYEQYF; J: TRBJ2-7; V: TRBV11-2
CDR3: CASKLDRVSNQPQHF; J: TRBJ1-5; V: TRBV6-5
CDR3: CASSQMTGSGELFF; J: TRBJ2-2; V: TRBV5-1
CDR3: CASSPLQGDEQYF; J: TRBJ2-7; V: TRBV4-3
CDR3: CASSIRGLDYGYTF; J: TRBJ1-2; V: TRBV19
CDR3: CASSLDRAHNSPLHF; J: TRBJ1-6; V: TRBV5-1
CDR3: CASKQGAFNSPLHF; J: TRBJ1-6; V: TRBV27
CDR3: CASSPSSYEQYF; J: TRBJ2-7; V: TRBV7-2
CDR3: CASSWSRGYEQYF; J: TRBJ2-7; V: TRBV12-3/TRBV12-4
CDR3: CASSSSGTGSGYEQYF; J: TRBJ2-7; V: TRBV13
CDR3: CASNRLETGFSNEQFF; J: TRBJ2-1; V: TRBV7-2
CDR3: CASSTTGGNEKLFF; J: TRBJ1-4; V: TRBV9
CDR3: CASSQGLEGYTEAFF; J: TRBJ1-1; V: TRBV4-1
CDR3: CASSLAFNEQFF; J: TRBJ2-1; V: TRBV5-5
CDR3: CASSFSGGRTEAFF; J: TRBJ1-1; V: TRBV7-2
CDR3: CASSLEGETQYF; J: TRBJ2-5; V: TRBV5-1
CDR3: CASGAVWSYTF; J: TRBJ1-2; V: TRBV28
CDR3: CASTASGNNQPQHF; J: TRBJ1-5; V: TRBV6-6
CDR3: CASRLRQGLGEKLFF; J: TRBJ1-4; V: TRBV7-6
CDR3: CATSGGTGGNQPQHF; J: TRBJ1-5; V: TRBV19
CDR3: CASSGTGVFGGPEAFF; J: TRBJ1-1; V: TRBV19
CDR3: CASSRDSDTEAFF; J: TRBJ1-1; V: TRBV11-1
CDR3: CSASQVSSYEQYF; J: TRBJ2-7; V: TRBV20-1
CDR3: CASTNRGQMNTEAFF; J: TRBJ1-1; V: TRBV19
CDR3: CASSGTSGYEQYF; J: TRBJ2-7; V: TRBV21-1
CDR3: CASSRDNQETQYF; J: TRBJ2-5; V: TRBV5-1
CDR3: CASSSSRGNSPLHF; J: TRBJ1-6; V: TRBV7-2
CDR3: CASSQRGGGSYEQYF; J: TRBJ2-7; V: TRBV3-1/TRBV3-2
CDR3: CASSETGGSGNTIYF; J: TRBJ1-3; V: TRBV9
CDR3: CASLRQGGNTIYF; J: TRBJ1-3; V: TRBV19
CDR3: CASSYSPSGGRHEQFF; J: TRBJ2-1; V: TRBV6-5
CDR3: CASSQQGSLSNQPQHF; J: TRBJ1-5; V: TRBV6-2/TRBV6-3
CDR3: CASRGQGNYGYTF; J: TRBJ1-2; V: TRBV6-5
CDR3: CASGWSPGEQYF; J: TRBJ2-7; V: TRBV12-5
CDR3: CASSLAPGGRVDYGYTF; J: TRBJ1-2; V: TRBV7-2
CDR3: CASSEAAGLYEQYF; J: TRBJ2-7; V: TRBV6-1
CDR3: CASSSRAGSTEAFF; J: TRBJ1-1; V: TRBV11-3
CDR3: CASSFPVLNTEAFF; J: TRBJ1-1; V: TRBV28
CDR3: CSVDRGGNEQFF; J: TRBJ2-1; V: TRBV29-1
CDR3: CASSPEANYGYTF; J: TRBJ1-2; V: TRBV7-2
CDR3: CASSRTGIQETQYF; J: TRBJ2-5; V: TRBV6-2/TRBV6-3
CDR3: CASSDGTGGANEKLFF; J: TRBJ1-4; V: TRBV3-1/TRBV3-2
CDR3: CASTTGGGWQYF; J: TRBJ2-3; V: TRBV7-2
CDR3: CASSLGGQGSTEAFF; J: TRBJ1-1; V: TRBV9
CDR3: CASSTTQNQPQHF; J: TRBJ1-5; V: TRBV6-6
CDR3: CASSLPTLAGGMDTQYF; J: TRBJ2-3; V: TRBV11-2